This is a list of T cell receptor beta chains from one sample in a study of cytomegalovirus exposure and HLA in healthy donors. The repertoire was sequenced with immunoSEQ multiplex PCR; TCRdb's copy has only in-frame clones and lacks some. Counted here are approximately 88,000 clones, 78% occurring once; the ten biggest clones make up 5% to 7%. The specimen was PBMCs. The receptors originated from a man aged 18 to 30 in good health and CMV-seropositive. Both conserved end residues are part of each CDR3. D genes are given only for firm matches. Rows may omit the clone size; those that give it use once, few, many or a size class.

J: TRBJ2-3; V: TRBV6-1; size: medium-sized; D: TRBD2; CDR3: CASSGPGLAGGPNTQYF; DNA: TGTGCCAGCAGTGGCCCGGGACTAGCGGGAGGGCCGAATACGCAGTATTTT
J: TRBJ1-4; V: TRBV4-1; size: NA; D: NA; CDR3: CASSQDDGANEKLFF; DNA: TGCGCCAGCAGCCAAGACGACGGGGCTAATGAAAAACTGTTTTTT
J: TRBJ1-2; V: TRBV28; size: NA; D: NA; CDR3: CASSFPGLGGYTF; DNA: TGTGCCAGCAGTTTTCCAGGTTTGGGCGGCTACACCTTC
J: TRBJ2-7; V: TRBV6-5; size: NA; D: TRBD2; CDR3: CASSYSRLAGYEQYF; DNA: TGTGCCAGCAGTTACTCCCGACTAGCAGGATACGAGCAGTACTTC
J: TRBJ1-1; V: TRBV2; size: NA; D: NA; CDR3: CASRARGMNTEAFF; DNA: TGTGCCAGCAGAGCGCGGGGGATGAACACTGAAGCTTTCTTT
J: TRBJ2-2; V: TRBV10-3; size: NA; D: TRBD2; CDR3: CAISGTSGKSPPAGELFF; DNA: TGTGCCATCAGTGGGACTAGCGGAAAATCCCCCCCAGCCGGGGAGCTGTTTTTT
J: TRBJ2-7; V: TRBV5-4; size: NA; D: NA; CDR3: CASSLGLENEQYF; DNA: TGTGCCAGCAGCTTGGGACTAGAAAACGAGCAGTACTTC
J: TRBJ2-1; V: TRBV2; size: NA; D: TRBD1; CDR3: CASRARGRSDNEQFF; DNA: TGTGCCAGCAGGGCCAGGGGGCGGTCCGACAATGAGCAGTTCTTC
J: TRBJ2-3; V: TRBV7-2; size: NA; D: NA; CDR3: CASSFSGPDTQYF; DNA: TGTGCCAGCAGCTTCAGCGGCCCAGATACGCAGTATTTT
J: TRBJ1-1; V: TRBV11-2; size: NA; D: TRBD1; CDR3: CASSFSGTANTEAFF; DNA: TGTGCCAGCAGCTTCTCCGGGACAGCGAACACTGAAGCTTTCTTT
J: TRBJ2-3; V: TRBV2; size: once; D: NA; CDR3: CASRIVRGGTDTQYF; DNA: TGTGCCAGCAGGATTGTGCGGGGCGGCACAGATACGCAGTATTTT
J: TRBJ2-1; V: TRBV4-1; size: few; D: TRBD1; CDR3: CASSQATGTGGEQFF; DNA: TGCGCCAGCAGCCAGGCTACCGGGACAGGGGGTGAGCAGTTCTTC
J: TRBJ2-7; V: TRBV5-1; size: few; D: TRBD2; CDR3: CASSLSRTSESYEQYF; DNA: TGCGCCAGCAGCTTGTCTCGGACTAGCGAGTCCTACGAGCAGTACTTC
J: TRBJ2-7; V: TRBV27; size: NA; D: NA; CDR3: CASSPLDLGSEQYF; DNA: TGTGCCAGCAGCCCCCTCGATTTGGGGAGCGAGCAGTACTTC
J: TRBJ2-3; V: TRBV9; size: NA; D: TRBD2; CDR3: CASSGPSGTYTQYF; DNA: TGTGCCAGCAGTGGTCCTAGCGGGACCTATACGCAGTATTTT
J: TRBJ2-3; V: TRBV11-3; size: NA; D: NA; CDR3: CASSRGRIGTDTQYF; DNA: TGTGCCAGCAGCCGGGGGAGGATCGGCACAGATACGCAGTATTTT
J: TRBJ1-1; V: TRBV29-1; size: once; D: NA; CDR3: CSVVFTEAFF; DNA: TGCAGCGTTGTATTTACTGAAGCTTTCTTT
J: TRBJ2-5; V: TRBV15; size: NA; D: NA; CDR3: CATSRERGGKWETQYF; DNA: TGTGCCACCAGCAGAGAGCGGGGCGGGAAATGGGAGACCCAGTACTTC
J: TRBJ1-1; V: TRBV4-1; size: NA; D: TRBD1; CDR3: CASSQPPTGGSEAFF; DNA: TGCGCCAGCAGCCAACCTCCGACAGGGGGCTCTGAAGCTTTCTTT
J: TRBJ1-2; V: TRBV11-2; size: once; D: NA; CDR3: CASSSHHTKHWSLYGYTF; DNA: TGTGCCAGCAGCTCTCACCACACTAAACATTGGTCCCTTTATGGCTACACCTTC
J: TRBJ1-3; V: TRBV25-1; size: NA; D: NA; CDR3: CASSAPGGSGNTIYF; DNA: TGTGCCAGCAGTGCCCCGGGGGGTTCAGGAAACACCATATATTTT
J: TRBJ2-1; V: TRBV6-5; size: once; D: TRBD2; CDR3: CASSSGLAGRNEQFF; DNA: TGTGCCAGCAGTTCGGGACTAGCGGGAAGGAATGAGCAGTTCTTC
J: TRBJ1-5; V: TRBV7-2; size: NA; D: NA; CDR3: CASSLSSGGSQPQHF; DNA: TGTGCCAGCAGCTTGTCGTCGGGTGGGAGTCAGCCCCAGCATTTT
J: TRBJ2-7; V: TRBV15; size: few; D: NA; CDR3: CATSRGPSPYYEQYF; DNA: TGTGCCACCAGCAGAGGTCCATCCCCCTACTACGAGCAGTACTTC
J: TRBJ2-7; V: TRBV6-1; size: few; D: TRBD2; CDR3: CASSGNNEQYF; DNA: TGTGCCAGTAGCGGGAACAACGAGCAGTACTTC
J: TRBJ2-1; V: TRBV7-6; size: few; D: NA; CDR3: CASSLDRSYNEQFF; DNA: TGTGCCAGCAGCTTAGACAGATCCTACAATGAGCAGTTCTTC
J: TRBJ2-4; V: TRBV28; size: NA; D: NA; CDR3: CASRDPGDIQYF; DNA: TGTGCCAGCAGGGACCCGGGGGACATTCAGTACTTC
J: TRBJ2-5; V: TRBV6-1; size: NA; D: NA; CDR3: CASNRDYQETQYF; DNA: TGTGCCAGCAATAGGGACTACCAAGAGACCCAGTACTTC
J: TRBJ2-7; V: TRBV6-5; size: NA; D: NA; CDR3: CASRFFLLGAEQYF; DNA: TGTGCCAGCAGATTTTTTTTACTCGGTGCCGAGCAGTACTTC
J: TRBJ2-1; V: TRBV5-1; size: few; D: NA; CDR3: CASSLSDTAYNEQFF; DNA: TGCGCCAGCAGCTTGTCCGATACTGCCTACAATGAGCAGTTCTTC
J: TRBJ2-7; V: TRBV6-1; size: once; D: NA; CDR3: CASSAPTVNYEQYF; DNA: TGTGCCAGCAGTGCCCCGACAGTAAACTACGAGCAGTACTTC
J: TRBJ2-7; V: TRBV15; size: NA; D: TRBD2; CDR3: CATSRTGLATLSSYEQYF; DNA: TGTGCCACCAGCAGAACGGGACTAGCGACCCTCAGCTCCTACGAGCAGTACTTC
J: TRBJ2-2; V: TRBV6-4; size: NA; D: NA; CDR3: CASKSGNANTGELFF; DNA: TGTGCCAGCAAGAGCGGCAACGCGAACACCGGGGAGCTGTTTTTT
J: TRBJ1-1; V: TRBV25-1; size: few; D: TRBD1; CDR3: CASSEDRGLNTEAFF; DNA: TGTGCCAGCAGTGAAGATAGGGGGCTGAACACTGAAGCTTTCTTT
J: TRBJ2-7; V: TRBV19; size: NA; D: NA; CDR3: CASSKDRYYEQYF; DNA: TGTGCCAGTAGTAAAGACCGTTACTACGAGCAGTACTTC
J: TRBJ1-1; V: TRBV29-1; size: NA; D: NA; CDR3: CSVVKGMNTEAFF; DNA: TGCAGCGTTGTTAAGGGGATGAACACTGAAGCTTTCTTT
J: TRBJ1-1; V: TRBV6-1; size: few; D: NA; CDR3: CASSDMGKGAFF; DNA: TGTGCCAGCAGTGATATGGGCAAGGGGGCTTTCTTT
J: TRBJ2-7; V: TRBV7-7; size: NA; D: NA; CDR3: CASSSGDIYEQYF; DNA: TGTGCTAGCAGCTCCGGGGACATCTACGAGCAGTACTTC
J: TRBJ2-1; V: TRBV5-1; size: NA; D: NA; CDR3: CASSLVSYNEQFF; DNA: TGCGCCAGCAGCTTGGTTTCGTACAATGAGCAGTTCTTC
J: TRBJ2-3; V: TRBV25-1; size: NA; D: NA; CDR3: CASGPPSTGTDTQYF; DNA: TGTGCCAGCGGCCCGCCCAGTACAGGGACAGATACGCAGTATTTT
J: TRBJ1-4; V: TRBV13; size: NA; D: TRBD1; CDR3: CASSLGDRTNEKLFF; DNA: TGTGCCAGCAGCTTAGGGGACAGGACAAATGAAAAACTGTTTTTT
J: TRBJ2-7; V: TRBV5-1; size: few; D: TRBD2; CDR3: CASSQDAGGLAEQYF; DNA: TGCGCCAGCAGCCAAGACGCGGGAGGGCTGGCCGAGCAGTACTTC